The T cell receptor beta chain described here comes from a study of CD8 T cells in ankylosing spondylitis. Study-wide results and caveats: Disease-linked clones reportedly concentrated significantly in matched ankylosing spondylitis synovial fluid. Typical of ankylosing spondylitis blood, it appeared, was a TCR beta motif of under 10 highly homologous variants.

This clonotype was seen a few times. What it binds is unknown. TCRdb recomputed calls from the 5' RACE reads with MiXCR, one row per CDR3 protein. The data show 250,000 to 400,000 distinct CDR3 sequences, with approximately 10% seen just once and 9.1% held by the top ten. Trimming cost V 6 bases and J 3 bases; bases outside gene matches: 3. From germline, CDR1 is MRHNA and CDR2 SNTAGT. The CDR3 is 14 amino acids. The chain links TRBV6-4 to TRBJ2-1; 9 positions match TRBD2. The receptor was derived from a female donor with ankylosing spondylitis or in good health (not recorded which). The sample comprised blood, either unsorted or a sorted T cell fraction (not recorded which). DNA of the CDR3: TGTGCCAGCAGCCCGACTAGCGGCTACAATGAGCAGTTCTTC. This translates into CASSPTSGYNEQFF.